This T cell receptor (beta chain) was sequenced during a study of blood T cells in healthy people across ages. Study findings and constraints: TCR beta diversity was tightly associated with the proportion of naive T cells.

A word on this clonotype: Antigen unknown.

For the second PCR, which ran for roughly 6 to 12 cycles, a sample-barcoded 5' primer and a J-beta primer mix were used. Carrying 12 random nucleotides, a template-switch adaptor labeled each individual cDNA molecule. From the 5' RACE reads, TCRdb called clonotypes with MiXCR, one entry per CDR3 protein. The sample includes 800,000 or so distinct CDR3 sequences, 20% to 30% of them seen just once. Germline CDR1 reads SNHLY; CDR2 reads FYNNEI. V shed 11 bases and J shed 8 bases, with 18 bases lying between them. CDR3 length equals 13 residues. These data were likewise used in another study, on T cells of mothers and their children.

The sequenced sample was blood. The rearrangement uses TRBV2 and TRBJ1-4, with unresolved D. The clonotype was recovered from a boy younger than 18 in good health. In nucleotides, the CDR3 is TGTGCCGGACGGGCGGTAGCCAGAGAAAAACTGTTTTTT. This translates into CAGRAVAREKLFF.